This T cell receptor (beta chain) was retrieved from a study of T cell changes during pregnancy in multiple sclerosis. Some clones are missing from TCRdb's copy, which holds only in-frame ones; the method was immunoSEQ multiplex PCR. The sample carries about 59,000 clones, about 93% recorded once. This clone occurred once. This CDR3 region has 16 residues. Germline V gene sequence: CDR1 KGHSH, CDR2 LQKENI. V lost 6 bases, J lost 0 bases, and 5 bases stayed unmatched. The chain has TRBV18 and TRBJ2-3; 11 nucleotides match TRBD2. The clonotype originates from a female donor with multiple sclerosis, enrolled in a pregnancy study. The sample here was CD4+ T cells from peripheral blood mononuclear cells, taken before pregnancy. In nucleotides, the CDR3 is TGTGCCAGCTCCCAAAGACTAGCGGGAAGCACAGATACGCAGTATTTT. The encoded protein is CASSQRLAGSTDTQYF.